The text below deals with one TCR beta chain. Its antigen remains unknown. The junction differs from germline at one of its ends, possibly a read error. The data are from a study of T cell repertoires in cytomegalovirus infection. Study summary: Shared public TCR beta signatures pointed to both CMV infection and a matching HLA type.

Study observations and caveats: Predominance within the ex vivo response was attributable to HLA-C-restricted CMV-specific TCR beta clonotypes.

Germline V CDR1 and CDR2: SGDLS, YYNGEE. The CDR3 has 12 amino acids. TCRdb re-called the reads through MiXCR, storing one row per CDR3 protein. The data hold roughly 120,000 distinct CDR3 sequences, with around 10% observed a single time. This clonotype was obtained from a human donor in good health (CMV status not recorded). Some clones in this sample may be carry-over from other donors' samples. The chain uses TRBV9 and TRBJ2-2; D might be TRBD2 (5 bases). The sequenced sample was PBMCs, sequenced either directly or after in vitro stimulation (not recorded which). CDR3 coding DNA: TGTGCCAGTAGCGTATCAGTCGGGGAGCTGTTTTTT. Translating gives CASSVSVGELFF.